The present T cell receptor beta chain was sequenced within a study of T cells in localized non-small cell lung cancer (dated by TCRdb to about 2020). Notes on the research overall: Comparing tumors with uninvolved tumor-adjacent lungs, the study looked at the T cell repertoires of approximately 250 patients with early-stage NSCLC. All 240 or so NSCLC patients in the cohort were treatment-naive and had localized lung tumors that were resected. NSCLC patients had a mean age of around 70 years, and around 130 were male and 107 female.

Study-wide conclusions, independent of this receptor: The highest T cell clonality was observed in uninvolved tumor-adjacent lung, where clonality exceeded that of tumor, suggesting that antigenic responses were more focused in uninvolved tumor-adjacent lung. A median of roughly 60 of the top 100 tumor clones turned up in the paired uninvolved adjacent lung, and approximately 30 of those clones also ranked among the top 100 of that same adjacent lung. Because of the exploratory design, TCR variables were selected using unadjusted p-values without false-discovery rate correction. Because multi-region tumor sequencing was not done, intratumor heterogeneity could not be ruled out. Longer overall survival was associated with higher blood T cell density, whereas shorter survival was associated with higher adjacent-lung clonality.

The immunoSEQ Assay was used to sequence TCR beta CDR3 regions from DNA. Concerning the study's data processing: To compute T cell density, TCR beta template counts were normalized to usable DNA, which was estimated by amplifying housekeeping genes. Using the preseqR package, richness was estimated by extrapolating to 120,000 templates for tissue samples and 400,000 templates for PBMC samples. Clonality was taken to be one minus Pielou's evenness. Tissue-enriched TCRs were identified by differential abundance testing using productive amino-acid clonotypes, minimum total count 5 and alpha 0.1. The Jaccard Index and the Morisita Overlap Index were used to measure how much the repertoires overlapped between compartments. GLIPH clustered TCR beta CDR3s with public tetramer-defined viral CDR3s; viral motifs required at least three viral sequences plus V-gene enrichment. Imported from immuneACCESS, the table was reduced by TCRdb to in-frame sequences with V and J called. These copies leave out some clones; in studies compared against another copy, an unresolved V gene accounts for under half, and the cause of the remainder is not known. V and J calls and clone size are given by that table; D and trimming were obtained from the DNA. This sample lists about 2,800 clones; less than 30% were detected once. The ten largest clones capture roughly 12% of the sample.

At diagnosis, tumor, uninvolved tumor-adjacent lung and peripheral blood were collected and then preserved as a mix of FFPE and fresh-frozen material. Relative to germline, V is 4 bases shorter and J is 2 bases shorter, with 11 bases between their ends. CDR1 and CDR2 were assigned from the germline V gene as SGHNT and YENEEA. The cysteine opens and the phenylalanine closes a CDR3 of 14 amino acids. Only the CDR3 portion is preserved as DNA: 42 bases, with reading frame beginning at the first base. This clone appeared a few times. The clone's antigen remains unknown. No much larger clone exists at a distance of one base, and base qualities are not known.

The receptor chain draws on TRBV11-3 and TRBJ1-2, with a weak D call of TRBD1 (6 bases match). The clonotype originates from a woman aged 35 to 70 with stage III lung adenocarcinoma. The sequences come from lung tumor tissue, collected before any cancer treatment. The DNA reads TGTGCCAGCAGCTGGAATAGGGGGAACTATGGCTACACCTTC. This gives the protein CASSWNRGNYGYTF.